The next 16 T cell receptor beta chains were all read from a single sample in a study of T cell responses to AZD1222 COVID-19 vaccine. Sequencing used immunoSEQ multiplex PCR; TCRdb keeps in-frame clones, though not all of them. The profile shows around 74,000 clones, about 92% of them singletons. This specimen consisted of peripheral blood, obtained on day 0 of MenACWY control vaccination. These receptors all stem from an adult in good health.

The chain combines TRBV24-1 with TRBJ2-3; D possibly corresponds to TRBD1 (6 bases). Germline V gene data show CDR1 as KGHDR and CDR2 as SFDVKD. The V and J ends lost 5 bases and 1 base respectively, with 9 bases between them. This CDR3 has 14 amino acids. CDR3 loop: CATSVGGRTDTQYF. CDR3 DNA: TGTGCCACCAGTGTAGGGGGACGCACAGATACGCAGTATTTT.

This chain links TRBV29-1 with TRBJ2-1; 12 bases agree with TRBD2. The CDR3 has 17 residues. V was clipped by 1 base and J by 1 base; unmatched bases: 5. Per germline, CDR1 SQVTM and CDR2 ANQGSEA. DNA for the CDR3: TGCAGCGTTGAAGGGACTAGCGGGGAGATTTCCTACAATGAGCAGTTCTTC. This codes for CSVEGTSGEISYNEQFF.

The chain's CDR3 is CASRQPGQGDQYF. DNA of the CDR3: TGTGCCAGCAGACAACCGGGACAGGGGGATCAGTACTTC. V and J are TRBV6-5 and TRBJ2-5; 11 bases are a match to TRBD1. Looked up from germline, CDR1 is MNHEY and CDR2 is SVGAGI. J gave up 11 bases and V 6 bases, and 8 bases lay outside the gene matches. The CDR3 contains 13 residues.

A few counts support this clone. The chain links TRBV7-9 to TRBJ2-5; a weak D match, TRBD1 (6 bases). The germline V and J ends were trimmed by 8 bases and 4 bases, with 23 bases remaining between them. Looked up from germline, CDR1 is SEHNR and CDR2 is FQNEAQ (reference sequence). The CDR3 has 16 residues. CDR3 sequence (DNA): TGTGCCAGCTTACCTAACAGGGTTAAGTTTGGAGAGACCCAGTACTTC. It codes for CASLPNRVKFGETQYF.

The chain has TRBV6-2 or TRBV6-3 and TRBJ1-5; 9 bases fit TRBD1. This CDR3 is built from 18 residues. V dropped 3 bases and J dropped 0; count of bases not matched to a gene: 9. Germline-derived CDR1 and CDR2 are MNHEY and SVGEGT. The DNA of the CDR3 is TGTGCCAGCAGTTATCCGGGACAGGGTCAATATAGCAATCAGCCCCAGCATTTT. Its translation: CASSYPGQGQYSNQPQHF.

The chain joins TRBV28 to TRBJ2-7, with 7 bases fitting TRBD2. CDR3 size: 14 residues. Germline V CDR1 and CDR2: MDHEN, SYDVKM. V lost 9 bases and J lost 0; bases outside the gene matches: 8. The CDR3 DNA is TGTGCCAGTCGACGAGGCGGGAGCTCCTACGAGCAGTACTTC. Translation gives CASRRGGSSYEQYF.

The chain links TRBV7-3 to TRBJ2-2, with D perhaps matching TRBD1 (6 bases). V was trimmed by 2 bases and J by 3 bases, leaving 10 bases between them. Germline V gene lookup returns CDR1 SGHTA and CDR2 FQGTGA. The CDR3 loop spans 15 amino acids. The CDR3, as DNA: TGTGCCAGCAGCTTATACAGGGCCGACACCGGGGAGCTGTTTTTT. Amino acids: CASSLYRADTGELFF.

The chain couples TRBV7-2 to TRBJ2-5; D could derive from TRBD1 or TRBD2 (7 bases each). V lost 1 base, J lost 5 bases, and 17 bases lay in between. Germline V lookup: CDR1 SGHTA, CDR2 FQGNSA. The length of the CDR3 is 16 residues. The CDR3 spells CASSLGGRGRGETQYF. The CDR3 DNA reads as TGTGCCAGCAGCTTAGGAGGGAGGGGGCGCGGGGAGACCCAGTACTTC.

V usage is TRBV7-2 and J usage is TRBJ1-1, with TRBD1 as a possible D gene (6 bases). Germline V gene data show CDR1 as SGHTA and CDR2 as FQGNSA. The V and J ends lost 3 bases and 4 bases respectively, with 18 bases between them. The CDR3 runs 16 residues. The CDR3 reads CASSFGGGAWGTEAFF. Here the CDR3 DNA reads TGTGCCAGCAGCTTCGGAGGGGGGGCGTGGGGCACTGAAGCTTTCTTT.

This sequence joins TRBV28 and TRBJ2-1; TRBD2 matches at 11 bases. CDR1 is MDHEN and CDR2 is SYDVKM in the germline V gene. V was pared by 5 bases and J by 4 bases, with 4 bases of the junction left unmatched. The CDR3 contains 15 residues. CDR3: CASSQLAGDYNEQFF. The CDR3 DNA reads TGTGCCAGCAGTCAACTAGCGGGGGATTACAATGAGCAGTTCTTC.

The chain is built from TRBV11-1 and TRBJ1-1; D remains unclear. The CDR3 has 15 amino acids. V lost 2 bases and J 3 bases, leaving 13 bases between the germline ends. Germline loops: CDR1 SGHAT, CDR2 FQDESV (reference sequence). Written as DNA, the CDR3 is TGTGCCAGCAGCTTAAACTCTGGGCCCGACACTGAAGCTTTCTTT. Encoded protein: CASSLNSGPDTEAFF.

The chain recombines TRBV5-1 with TRBJ2-7, with TRBD2 matching over 11 bases. This CDR3 spans 15 amino acids. CDR1 SGHRS and CDR2 YFSETQ come from the germline V gene. V dropped 4 bases and J dropped 2; count of bases not matched to a gene: 5. The CDR3 nucleotides are TGCGCCAGCAGCGAGACTAGCGGGATACCCTACGAGCAGTACTTC. It encodes CASSETSGIPYEQYF.

V gene TRBV3-1 (or the pseudogene TRBV3-2) combines with J gene TRBJ2-7; D possibly uses TRBD1 or TRBD2 (5 bases each). Deletions cut 0 bases from V and 4 bases from J, with 10 bases between. In germline, CDR1 is LGHDT, CDR2 YNNKEL (reference sequence). The CDR3 runs to 14 residues. Here the CDR3 DNA reads TGTGCCAGCAGCCAAGATGGGGGTGAGTACGAGCAGTACTTC. Its protein is CASSQDGGEYEQYF.

This chain's CDR3 is CASSIRLAGGSYEQYF. The CDR3 bases are TGTGCCAGTAGTATCCGACTAGCGGGAGGATCCTACGAGCAGTACTTC. V usage is TRBV19 and J usage is TRBJ2-7; 13 nucleotides match TRBD2. The V and J ends lost 3 bases and 1 base, in that order; junction bases with no gene match: 3. From germline, CDR1 is LNHDA and CDR2 SQIVND (reference sequence). The CDR3 loop spans 16 amino acids.

This clone was detected a few times. The chain employs TRBV28 and TRBJ2-4; TRBD1 matches at 8 bases. Losses at the gene ends were 5 bases for V and 0 bases for J; bases not matched to a gene: 15. CDR3 length: 19 residues. Germline CDR1 reads MDHEN; CDR2 reads SYDVKM. The CDR3 DNA follows: TGTGCCAGCAGTCCAACGCTCTCGGGGACAGGTTTAGCCAAAAACATTCAGTACTTC. Its protein is CASSPTLSGTGLAKNIQYF.

This chain joins TRBV21-1 and TRBJ1-5. TRBV21-1 is an annotated pseudogene. CDR3 length: 15 amino acids. The CDR3 sequence is CASNKGGVSNQPQHF. CDR3 in DNA: TGTGCCAGCAATAAAGGCGGAGTTAGCAATCAGCCCCAGCATTTT.